Listed below are T cell receptor beta chains from one sample, sequenced in a study of cytomegalovirus exposure and HLA in healthy donors. Using immunoSEQ multiplex PCR, the repertoire was profiled, and TCRdb retains in-frame clones only, with some absent. The sample has about 130,000 clones, roughly 70% seen once. The sequenced sample was PBMCs. The receptors were gathered from a man aged 40-49 years in good health and CMV-seropositive. Each CDR3 is given with its conserved first and last residue. A D gene is named only where the DNA matches it firmly. Expanded clones are given a class, and other clones once, few, many or no size at all.

>NA|TRBV7-6|12|TRBJ1-1|NA
TGTGCCAGCAGCCCTTCGGGTACTGAAGCTTTCTTT
CASSPSGTEAFF
>NA|TRBV11-1|18|TRBJ1-6|NA
TGTGCCAGCAGCTTAGCCGGGTATCGAGTCTCCTATAGTTCACCCCTCCACTTT
CASSLAGYRVSYSSPLHF
>NA|TRBV6-1|18|TRBJ2-5|NA
TGTGCCAGCAGTGAAGAAGAGCTGTGGCTAGGCATACAAGAGACCCAGTACTTC
CASSEEELWLGIQETQYF
>NA|TRBV9|13|TRBJ1-1|NA
TGTGCCAGCAGCGGGTCGACAGGACCTGAAGCTTTCTTT
CASSGSTGPEAFF
>NA|TRBV19|12|TRBJ1-1|NA
TGTGCCAGTACCAGTCGAAGAACTGAAGCTTTCTTT
CASTSRRTEAFF
>NA|TRBV6-5|12|TRBJ1-1|NA
TGCGCCAGTAGAGGGTGGGGTACTGAAGCTTTCTTT
CASRGWGTEAFF
>TRBD2|TRBV19|15|TRBJ2-7|NA
TGTGCCAGTAGTATGGGAGGGCAGGCAACCTACGAGCAGTACTTC
CASSMGGQATYEQYF
>NA|TRBV7-9|14|TRBJ1-1|NA
TGTGCCAGCAGCTTAGCCGGGTCGGACACTGAAGCTTTCTTT
CASSLAGSDTEAFF
>NA|TRBV7-2|12|TRBJ2-7|NA
TGTGCCAGCAGCTATCCTTATTACGAGCAGTACTTC
CASSYPYYEQYF
>NA|TRBV7-2|15|TRBJ2-3|NA
TGTGCCAGCAGCTTTCCGGGGGATTACACAGATACGCAGTATTTT
CASSFPGDYTDTQYF
>TRBD2|TRBV11-2|17|TRBJ2-1|NA
TGTGCCAGCAGCCTCGGCGGGGGGGCGGTCTCCTACAATGAGCAGTTCTTC
CASSLGGGAVSYNEQFF
>NA|TRBV4-3|15|TRBJ1-5|few
TGCGCCAGCAGCCCAAGTTGGGTAGGGGATCAGCCCCAGCATTTT
CASSPSWVGDQPQHF
>NA|TRBV9|16|TRBJ2-2|NA
TGTGCCAGCAGCCATGTAGGGGATGTGTACACCGGGGAGCTGTTTTTT
CASSHVGDVYTGELFF
>NA|TRBV15|17|TRBJ2-1|NA
TGTGCCACCAGCAGAGATATGGCGGGACCGCCCTACAATGAGCAGTTCTTC
CATSRDMAGPPYNEQFF
>NA|TRBV9|16|TRBJ2-2|NA
TGTGCCAGCAGCGCGGGACTTATCTATAACACCGGGGAGCTGTTTTTT
CASSAGLIYNTGELFF
>TRBD2|TRBV9|16|TRBJ2-1|NA
TGTGCCAGCAGCGTAGCTTCGCCTAGCGGCTACAATGAGCAGTTCTTC
CASSVASPSGYNEQFF
>NA|TRBV29-1|11|TRBJ2-3|NA
TGCAGCGTTGCCATCACAGATACGCAGTATTTT
CSVAITDTQYF
>NA|TRBV4-1|15|TRBJ1-5|NA
TGCGCCAGCAGCCATCACGAGGGTGACAATCAGCCCCAGCATTTT
CASSHHEGDNQPQHF
>TRBD1|TRBV19|18|TRBJ2-6|NA
TGTGCCAGTAGTGTAGGACAGGGGAATGCTGGAGGGGCCAACGTCCTGACTTTC
CASSVGQGNAGGANVLTF
>NA|TRBV6-5|14|TRBJ1-2|NA
TGTGCCAGCAGTTACTCGGTGACGGGGGATGGCTACACCTTC
CASSYSVTGDGYTF
>NA|TRBV5-8|13|TRBJ2-7|NA
TGTGCCAGCAGCTACGGGAACCGTGGCGAGCAGTACTTC
CASSYGNRGEQYF
>TRBD1|TRBV10-1|13|TRBJ1-6|NA
TGCGCCAGCAGTTGGGACAGTAATTCACCCCTCCACTTT
CASSWDSNSPLHF
>TRBD1|TRBV6-5|13|TRBJ2-7|NA
TGTGCCAGCAGGATACAGGGGGCCTACGAGCAGTACTTC
CASRIQGAYEQYF
>NA|TRBV6-5|15|TRBJ1-4|NA
TGTGCCAGCAGGCTCCTGGACAGAGATAATGAAAAACTGTTTTTT
CASRLLDRDNEKLFF
>NA|TRBV27|13|TRBJ1-2|NA
TGTGCCAGCAGTTTTCCGGGGTTACGTGGCTACACCTTC
CASSFPGLRGYTF
>NA|TRBV5-1|16|TRBJ2-2|NA
TGCGCCAGCAGAGACCCCCGGGGTGCGAACACCGGGGAGCTGTTTTTT
CASRDPRGANTGELFF
>NA|TRBV27|16|TRBJ1-5|few
TGTGCCAGCAGTTTACGGCGGGGGGATAGCAATCAGCCCCAGCATTTT
CASSLRRGDSNQPQHF
>TRBD2|TRBV7-3|20|TRBJ2-3|NA
TGTGCCAGCAGCTTAAGTCCAGCGGGAGGGCTTCCTCACCGCACAGATACGCAGTATTTT
CASSLSPAGGLPHRTDTQYF
>NA|TRBV2|13|TRBJ1-1|NA
TGTGCCAGCAGTGAACGGGGGAACACTGAAGCTTTCTTT
CASSERGNTEAFF
>NA|TRBV6-6|11|TRBJ2-7|NA
TGTGCCAGCAGTGGACAGTACGAGCAGTACTTC
CASSGQYEQYF
>TRBD1|TRBV6-1|13|TRBJ2-1|few
TGTGCCAGCATAGACAGGGAGCACAATGAGCAGTTCTTC
CASIDREHNEQFF
>NA|TRBV6-4|13|TRBJ1-1|once
TGTGCCAGCAGTGTGAACAGGGACACTGAAGCTTTCTTT
CASSVNRDTEAFF
>NA|TRBV19|15|TRBJ2-6|NA
TGTGCCAGTAGTATTTCCGGCTCTGGGGCCAACGTCCTGACTTTC
CASSISGSGANVLTF
>NA|TRBV25-1|12|TRBJ1-1|few
TGTGCCAGCAGTGCTTTGAACACTGAAGCTTTCTTT
CASSALNTEAFF
>TRBD1|TRBV7-2|16|TRBJ1-5|NA
TGTGCCAGCAGCATCGACAGGGCTGTGAACAATCAGCCCCAGCATTTT
CASSIDRAVNNQPQHF
>TRBD1|TRBV5-1|15|TRBJ1-1|NA
TGCGCCAGCAGCTTGGTCTCAGGGGGGAACACTGAAGCTTTCTTT
CASSLVSGGNTEAFF
>TRBD1|TRBV7-6|13|TRBJ2-7|NA
TGTGCCAGCAGCCCCGACAGGGGAAGCGAGCAGTACTTC
CASSPDRGSEQYF
>NA|TRBV7-3|14|TRBJ2-1|few
TGTGCCAGCAGCTTAATGGGCCAGAGCCATGAGCAGTTCTTC
CASSLMGQSHEQFF
>NA|TRBV10-3|14|TRBJ2-7|NA
TGTGCCATCATGGCGGCAGGGGATCGCTACGAGCAGTACTTC
CAIMAAGDRYEQYF
>NA|TRBV29-1|11|TRBJ2-3|NA
TGCAGCGTTGCTCGGCAGGGAACGCAGTATTTT
CSVARQGTQYF
>TRBD1|TRBV29-1|14|TRBJ2-5|NA
TGCAGCGTTGTTTTGACAGGGGACGGGGAGACCCAGTACTTC
CSVVLTGDGETQYF
>NA|TRBV5-6|15|TRBJ1-1|NA
TGTGCCAGCAGCTTTGGGGGGGCGCGGGGCACTGAAGCTTTCTTT
CASSFGGARGTEAFF
>NA|TRBV13|15|TRBJ2-7|NA
TGTGCCAGCAGCTCCCTGAGGACTAACTCCTACGAGCAGTACTTC
CASSSLRTNSYEQYF
>NA|TRBV5-5|16|TRBJ2-6|NA
TGTGCCAGCAGCTGGACTGGGACAACCGGGGCCAACGTCCTGACTTTC
CASSWTGTTGANVLTF
>TRBD1|TRBV6-1|15|TRBJ1-1|few
TGTGCCAGCAGTGACCGGGGACAGGGTAACACTGAAGCTTTCTTT
CASSDRGQGNTEAFF
>NA|TRBV6-6|14|TRBJ1-2|NA
TGTGCCAGCAGTTACTCGGGGGCAGCATATGGCTACACCTTC
CASSYSGAAYGYTF
>TRBD1|TRBV5-8|14|TRBJ2-7|NA
TGTGCCAGCAGCCCCGGGACAGGAAACTACGAGCAGTACTTC
CASSPGTGNYEQYF